This is a list of T cell receptor beta chains from one sample in a study of T cells in Graves' hyperthyroidism and ophthalmopathy. One entry per CDR3 protein, called by TCRdb with MiXCR from the multiplex PCR reads. The sample has hundreds of thousands of distinct CDR3 sequences, roughly 20% seen once; the top ten hold roughly 30%. Sequenced material: blood. The source of these receptors is a man younger than 40 with Graves' ophthalmopathy. The CDR3 runs from the conserved cysteine through the conserved F or W. A D gene is named only where the DNA matches it firmly. Expanded clones get a size class; other rows say once, few or many, or leave the size out.

abundance,v_gene,d_gene,j_gene,CDR3nt,CDR3aa
-,TRBV7-7,-,TRBJ2-1,TGTGCTAGCAGCTTAGGTGCTAAGGATGAGCAGTTCTTC,CASSLGAKDEQFF
-,TRBV2,-,TRBJ1-3,TGTGCCAGCAGTTACGTCCCCAACACCATATATTTT,CASSYVPNTIYF
many,TRBV20-1,-,TRBJ2-7,TGCAGTGCCGCAACACCGGGACGGTCCTACGAGCAGTACTTC,CSAATPGRSYEQYF
few,TRBV29-1,TRBD1,TRBJ1-2,TGCAGCGTTGGGGGACAGGCGACTAACTATGGCTACACCTTC,CSVGGQATNYGYTF
-,TRBV10-1,TRBD1,TRBJ2-7,TGCGCCAGCAGCTCGACAGGGGGCTTCTACGAGCAGTACTTC,CASSSTGGFYEQYF
once,TRBV6-5,TRBD2,TRBJ2-1,TGTGCCAGCAGTTATGCGGGAGGTTCTAATGAGCAGTTCTTC,CASSYAGGSNEQFF
-,TRBV6-2/TRBV6-3,-,TRBJ2-3,TGTGCCAGCAGGGCAGACAGCACAGATACGCAGTATTTT,CASRADSTDTQYF
-,TRBV11-2,TRBD2,TRBJ2-2,TGTGCCAGCAGCATCCAACGGGAGGGCCTTGGGACCGGGGAGCTGTTTTTT,CASSIQREGLGTGELFF
many,TRBV28,-,TRBJ1-1,TGTGCCAGCACCCCCGACAGACAGAACACTGAAGCTTTCTTT,CASTPDRQNTEAFF
-,TRBV6-1,TRBD1,TRBJ2-2,TGTGCCAGCAGCAACAGGGGAGACACCGGGGAGCTGTTTTTT,CASSNRGDTGELFF
-,TRBV3-1,-,TRBJ2-2,TGTGCCAGCAGCCAAGAGGTGGGCGGGGAGCTGTTTTTT,CASSQEVGGELFF
many,TRBV2,-,TRBJ2-4,TGTGCCAGCAGTGAGGAGCTTGCCAAAAACATTCAGTACTTC,CASSEELAKNIQYF
-,TRBV27,-,TRBJ1-1,TGTGCCAGCAGTCCAATTCACCGCAACACTGAAGCTTTCTTT,CASSPIHRNTEAFF
many,TRBV28,-,TRBJ2-5,TGTGCCAGCAGTTTAGGGGGCATGAGTAACCAAGAGACCCAGTACTTC,CASSLGGMSNQETQYF